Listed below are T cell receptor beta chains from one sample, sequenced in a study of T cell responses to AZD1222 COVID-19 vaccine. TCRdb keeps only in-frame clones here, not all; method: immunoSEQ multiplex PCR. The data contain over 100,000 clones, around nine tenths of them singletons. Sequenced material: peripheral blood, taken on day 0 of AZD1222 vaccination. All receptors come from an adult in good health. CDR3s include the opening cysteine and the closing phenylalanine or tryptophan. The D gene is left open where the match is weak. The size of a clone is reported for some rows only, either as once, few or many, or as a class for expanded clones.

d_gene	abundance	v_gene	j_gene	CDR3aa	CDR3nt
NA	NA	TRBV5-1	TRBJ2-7	CASSSRTAQDEQYF	TGCGCCAGCAGCTCCCGGACAGCCCAAGACGAGCAGTACTTC
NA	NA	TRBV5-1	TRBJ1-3	CASSLSPSSSSGNTIYF	TGCGCCAGCAGCTTAAGTCCTTCGTCTTCTTCTGGAAACACCATATATTTT
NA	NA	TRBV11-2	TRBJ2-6	CASSSYRTATSGANVLTF	TGTGCCAGCAGCTCCTACAGGACAGCCACCTCTGGGGCCAACGTCCTGACTTTC
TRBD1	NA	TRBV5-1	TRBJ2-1	CASSGKDRAYNEQFF	TGCGCCAGCAGCGGAAAGGACAGGGCGTACAATGAGCAGTTCTTC
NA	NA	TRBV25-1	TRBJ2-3	CATGGVLADTQYF	TGTGCCACCGGAGGGGTATTGGCAGATACGCAGTATTTT
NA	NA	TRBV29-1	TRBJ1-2	CSSGKGNAGYTF	TGCAGCTCTGGGAAGGGGAACGCTGGCTACACCTTC
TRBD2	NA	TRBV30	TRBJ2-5	CAWSSGGKETQYF	TGTGCCTGGAGTAGCGGGGGGAAAGAGACCCAGTACTTC
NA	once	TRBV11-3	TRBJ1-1	CASSLASGVEAFF	TGTGCCAGCAGCTTAGCATCGGGTGTTGAAGCTTTCTTT
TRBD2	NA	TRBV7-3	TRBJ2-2	CASSLTREPTGELFF	TGTGCCAGCAGCTTAACGCGGGAGCCCACCGGGGAGCTGTTTTTT
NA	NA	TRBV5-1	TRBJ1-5	CASSLWGWVDGPQHF	TGCGCCAGCAGCTTGTGGGGTTGGGTGGATGGGCCCCAGCATTTT
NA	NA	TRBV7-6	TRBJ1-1	CASSPRTSGIMNTEAFF	TGTGCCAGCAGCCCCAGGACCAGCGGGATCATGAACACTGAAGCTTTCTTT
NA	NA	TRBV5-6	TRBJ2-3	CASSLTSGGARDTQYF	TGTGCCAGCAGCCTTACTAGTGGGGGGGCCAGAGATACGCAGTATTTT
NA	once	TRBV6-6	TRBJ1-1	CASRAPQENTEAFF	TGTGCCAGCAGAGCCCCCCAGGAGAACACTGAAGCTTTCTTT
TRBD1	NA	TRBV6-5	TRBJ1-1	CASSYSTGVINTEAFF	TGTGCCAGCAGTTACTCGACAGGGGTAATAAACACTGAAGCTTTCTTT